This TCR beta chain was recovered during a study of cytomegalovirus exposure and HLA in healthy donors (dated by TCRdb to 2015 to 2018). As for the study more broadly: According to an earlier analysis of around 600 of the donors, about 179 million T cells yielded 120 million or so unique TCR beta sequences and around 300 Gb of sequence data. Roughly 290 gigabases of sequencing data and roughly 80 million unique TCR sequences made up an early release that covered approximately 650 HLA-typed donors. Among about 400 genotyped donors of the cohort, an average of around 220,000 unique TCR beta nucleotide sequences was sequenced per donor, of which roughly 17% were non-productive. Genome-wide SNP genotypes for about 60% of the roughly 670 donors were used in a later genetic analysis, which treated that subset as a discovery cohort. Besides the first cohort of about 730 subjects, a separate validation cohort made up of 120 different subjects was used. A later analysis re-analyzed previously published TCR beta repertoires from roughly 690 donors and added high-resolution HLA genotyping to study TCR occurrence patterns. Alongside the repertoire data, information on donor age, sex, ethnicity and CMV serostatus was compiled. Both class I and class II loci were covered by HLA typing, at four-digit resolution. High-throughput TCR immunosequencing, statistical association of individual TCRs with disease status, and machine learning were combined to predict cytomegalovirus infection status. The T cell repertoires of about 700 subjects were profiled by immunosequencing and related to cytomegalovirus serostatus. In an earlier analysis of 550 to 700 of the donors, high-throughput TCR beta sequencing was used to judge whether each TCR beta V gene segment behaved as functional or pseudogenic. Of the approximately 400 genotyped donors, approximately 83% fell in the genetic ancestry cluster associated with self-reported Caucasian donors. The later analysis used no new phenotypic data to find candidate immune exposures, relying instead on TCR beta sequences and their occurrence across donors. The number of typed donors differed by locus: roughly 629-630 for A, B, C, DRB1 and DQB1; some 500 for DQA1; 600 to 610 for DPA1; and some 470 for DPB1. The aim of the study was to test whether cataloging public T cell receptors could identify signatures of past pathogen exposure. Four to six DR-DQ haplotypes were handled as single units for association and clustering, since linkage in the cohort was strong. All discovery cohort repertoires had been generated on a single sequencing platform. Study-wide findings and limitations: A cluster of highly shared sequence variants was judged likely to be a technical artifact of the sequencing pipeline. When HLA alleles, especially DR and DQ, strongly co-occurred, attributing TCR associations to individual alleles was difficult. Compared with the 666-donor mean, donors in an Asian-associated ancestry cluster had fewer N-insertions in productive TCRs, according to a later genetic analysis. In both the original and validation cohorts, the classifier was reported to diagnose cytomegalovirus status with high specificity and sensitivity. In an earlier analysis of about 550 of the donors, most TCR beta V segments were observed in productive rearrangements about 87% or about 30% of the time, broadly matching IMGT annotations. Because counts were too low, under 20 rarely observed V segments, including chromosome 9 orphons, were left out of the earlier analysis of 587 of the donors. In this cohort, only TCR beta chains were sequenced, and detectable features were limited by the absence of alpha or paired-chain data. The authors suggested that the approach could potentially be extended to other disease states and immunological phenotypes. A later genetic analysis associated a missense DCLRE1C variant with V-gene and J-gene trimming of TCR beta chains, and an independent cohort replicated the association. Compared with equally common non-associated chains, HLA-associated TCR beta chains in a later analysis were more clonally expanded and had lower generation probabilities. A later analysis reported that several top co-occurrence clusters appeared linked to parvovirus B19, influenza, CMV and Epstein-Barr virus. Linkage disequilibrium might explain the correlated functional status among segregating V segments, but an unknown experimental factor could not be excluded. Because HLA typing was missing for some donors at each locus, association tests included only the typed subset. According to a later analysis, most CMV-associated TCR beta chains appeared to be HLA-restricted, and the HLA associations seemed to be driven largely by CMV exposure. In a later analysis, some 17,000 TCR beta sequences were associated with specific HLA alleles at a false discovery rate of 0.05. The 87-base-pair reads could not distinguish some IMGT-functional V segments, including TRBV6-2 and TRBV6-3, so those segments were excluded. The only immune exposure information available for the cohort was CMV serostatus. In vitro tests confirmed that a few of the cytomegalovirus-associated TCR beta chains recognize cytomegalovirus antigens. According to a later analysis, TCR association rates differed among HLA loci, with DRB1 alleles showing the most associated TCRs and HLA-C alleles showing the fewest. A total of about 150 TCR beta chains were listed by the study as associated with cytomegalovirus. Across donors, most TCR sequences were observed very rarely, whereas some public TCRs were present in many individuals. A further reported finding was that TCR beta sequences accurately predicted the HLA-A and HLA-B alleles for most subjects in the first cohort. Roughly uniform sequencing depth across donors was assumed in presence/absence analyses, although this assumption may not hold.

The cohort consisted of 600 or so healthy bone marrow donors. At the time of sampling, every cohort member was nominally healthy, though immune exposures that went unrecorded were likely present. The donor was CMV seronegative and was included in the group of 352 seronegative cohort members. A peripheral blood sample was collected from each donor, and TCR beta sequencing was performed on peripheral blood mononuclear cells. The Qiagen DNeasy Blood Extraction Kit was used to extract genomic DNA from the blood cell samples. The CDR3 contains 17 residues, cysteine and phenylalanine counted. CDR3 DNA only is kept here, 51 bases in frame from base 1. In the germline V gene, CDR1 corresponds to SGDLS and CDR2 to YYNGEE. V is cut by 1 base and J by 0 bases, and the space between the germline ends is 14 bases. Libraries came from the immunoSEQ multiplex PCR assay. For the multiplex PCR, a mixture combining 60 forward primers for TCR Vbeta segments and 13 reverse primers for TCR Jbeta segments was used. Amplification of the CDR3 region of rearranged TCR beta genes was performed with a multiplex PCR assay on genomic DNA. The amplified TCR beta libraries were sequenced on the Illumina HiSeq System as 87-base-pair reads. The authors processed their data as follows. A later analysis tallied roughly 76 million unique TCR beta chains across the 550 to 850 repertoires, and some 10 million of those chains were shared by two or more donors. To remove PCR and sequencing errors, raw reads were error-corrected and collapsed into unique sequences using a nearest-neighbor algorithm that merged closely related sequences. To assign V, D and J gene segments, CDR3 sequences were aligned to IMGT reference sequences. For a sequence to be retained, a match of at least six nucleotides was required to both a V gene segment and a J gene segment. Rearrangements were classified as productive when the CDR3 lacked stop codons and remained in frame with V and J, and all other rearrangements were classified as non-productive. CDR3 was defined by IMGT convention, running from the second conserved V-encoded cysteine to the conserved J-encoded phenylalanine. The earlier analysis of some 600 of the donors excluded sequences that lacked an unambiguous match to a single V gene segment. An earlier analysis of a few hundred of the donors called V segments functional above 56.7% productive rearrangements and segregating when the between-donor standard deviation exceeded 5%. A statistical classification framework was built for diagnosing cytomegalovirus status from the catalog of TCR beta chain sequences. A later analysis assigned V and J genes by comparing TCR nucleotide sequences with IMGT/GENE-DB human TR gene sequences. A later analysis assigned CDR3 sequences and most-parsimonious VDJ recombination scenarios with the TCRdist pipeline. In a later analysis, every TCR beta chain was defined by the combination of its CDR3 amino acid sequence and its V-gene family, and reads without a unique V-gene family were dropped. To address suspected cross-contamination and a sequencing artifact, a later analysis removed roughly 640 highly shared, low-generation-probability nucleotide sequences. A later analysis calculated a clonal expansion index for each public chain from normalized within-repertoire ranks of inferred template counts. A later analysis computed generation probabilities with a VDJ recombination model fitted to out-of-frame rearrangements, and checked the results against IGoR. Hypergeometric tests were used in a later analysis to score TCR-TCR, TCR-HLA and TCR-CMV co-occurrence, with a repertoire-size bias correction applied to the TCR pairs. False discovery rates were estimated in a later analysis by permuting HLA or CMV assignments 20 times. In a later analysis, co-occurring TCRs were grouped using DBSCAN, and TCRdist sequence similarity was added for clustering within HLA-allele-positive subsets. Repertoires with fewer than 30,000 or more than 120,000 public chains were left out of co-occurrence clustering, as were about 5 repertoires with anomalous nucleotide sharing. TCRdb's version of the immuneACCESS table is confined to in-frame rearrangements and falls short of the full clone set. An unresolved V gene accounts for under half of the shortfall where checked; the remainder is of unknown origin. V, J and clone size are those of that table, while D and trimming were read from the DNA. The data table for this sample lists roughly 140,000 clones. Of the sample, 0.8% to 1% is held by the ten largest clones.

As regards this clone: No cognate antigen has been identified for it.

Sequencing used PBMCs. The chain is assembled from TRBV9 and TRBJ2-1; TRBD2 is possibly the D segment (5 matching bases). The source is a male donor in good health and CMV-seronegative. The CDR3 in this case is CASSVNGLGSSYNEQFF. In nucleotide form, the sequence is TGTGCCAGCAGCGTAAATGGACTCGGTAGCTCCTACAATGAGCAGTTCTTC.